The 9 T cell receptor beta chains reported below all come from one sample, sequenced in a study of T cells of healthy individuals. TCRdb re-derived calls from the 5' RACE reads in MiXCR, one entry per CDR3 protein. The sample lists around 98,000 distinct CDR3 sequences; approximately 18% were seen once. The receptors were gathered from a human donor in good health.

This clonotype has only a few counts. The chain joins TRBV28 to TRBJ1-5; no clear D. The ends were cut back, 3 bases at V and 3 bases at J, with 9 bases in the middle. The CDR3 runs to 14 residues. Germline V gene sequence: CDR1 MDHEN, CDR2 SYDVKM. This CDR3 is CASSLGPINQPQHF. For the CDR3, the DNA is TGTGCCAGCAGTTTGGGCCCCATCAATCAGCCCCAGCATTTT.

This clonotype turned up a few times. The V and J genes are TRBV20-1 and TRBJ1-5; 7 bases map to TRBD1. V dropped 3 bases and J dropped 7; count of bases not matched to a gene: 9. The CDR3 sequence is 14 residues long. Germline V gene sequence: CDR1 DFQATT, CDR2 SNEGSKA (reference sequence). CDR3: CSARQGEWGQPQHF. CDR3 nucleotides: TGCAGTGCTAGGCAGGGGGAATGGGGACAGCCCCAGCATTTT.

This rearrangement joins TRBV9 to TRBJ2-7; no definite D call. V lost 0 bases and J lost 2, with 15 bases in between. The CDR3 has 16 residues. Germline V gene data show CDR1 as SGDLS and CDR2 as YYNGEE. The CDR3 reads CASSVGPEVITYEQYF. Written as DNA, the CDR3 is TGTGCCAGCAGCGTAGGACCCGAGGTAATCACCTACGAGCAGTACTTC.

The chain employs TRBV7-2 and TRBJ2-3, with D perhaps TRBD2 (6 bases). CDR3 size: 15 residues. Germline loops: CDR1 SGHTA, CDR2 FQGNSA. Trimming took off 2 bases at V and 5 bases at J, with 14 bases between the two ends. Here the CDR3 DNA reads TGTGCCAGCAGCTTACAGCTTAGGGGAGGAGATACGCAGTATTTT. It yields the protein CASSLQLRGGDTQYF.

This clonotype was picked up many times. The V and J genes are TRBV24-1 and TRBJ2-1, with no clear D. Germline V gene lookup returns CDR1 KGHDR and CDR2 SFDVKD. Trimming left V 3 bases short and J 4 bases short, with 15 bases between. This CDR3 contains 16 residues. CDR3 residues: CATSDPGRNRYNEQFF. The CDR3 DNA reads TGTGCCACCAGTGATCCAGGACGTAATCGATACAATGAGCAGTTCTTC.

The CDR3 here is CASSVFGDRTDTQYF. Here the CDR3 DNA reads TGTGCCAGCAGTGTCTTTGGCGACCGCACAGATACGCAGTATTTT. This sequence joins TRBV6-1 and TRBJ2-3; D unresolved. V lost 4 bases to trimming and J lost 1 base, with 12 bases between them. The CDR3 runs to 15 residues. Per the germline V gene, CDR1 is MNHNS and CDR2 is SASEGT.

The V call is TRBV27, the J call TRBJ1-2; 9 bases agree with TRBD1. This CDR3 is built from 15 residues. Germline CDR1 reads MNHEY; CDR2 reads SMNVEV (reference sequence). V trimming: 2 bases; J trimming: 4 bases; junction bases outside the gene matches: 5. CDR3 amino acids: CASSLTGQGRYGYTF. The CDR3 DNA reads as TGTGCCAGCAGTTTAACGGGACAGGGTCGCTATGGCTACACCTTC.

This clonotype was seen a handful of times. The chain combines TRBV7-3 with TRBJ2-1; 10 positions match TRBD2. V lost 4 bases to trimming and J lost 8 bases; unmatched junction nucleotides: 5. Germline V gives CDR1 SGHTA, CDR2 FQGTGA. This CDR3 has 14 amino acids. CDR3: CASSSSGSWDEQFF. The CDR3 nucleotides are TGTGCCAGCAGCTCTAGCGGGAGTTGGGATGAGCAGTTCTTC.

The V call is TRBV20-1, the J call TRBJ2-1; D gene ambiguous. Trimming removed 0 bases at V and 6 bases at J, with 6 bases between. The length of the CDR3 is 12 residues. Germline CDR1 is DFQATT and CDR2 is SNEGSKA (reference sequence). CDR3 sequence reads: CSARDPANEQFF. DNA for the CDR3: TGCAGTGCTAGAGATCCGGCCAATGAGCAGTTCTTC.